This T cell receptor (beta chain) was retrieved from a study of T cells in Graves' hyperthyroidism and ophthalmopathy. Template material for amplifying TCR beta CDR3 regions consisted of RNA transcripts. With the HTBI primer set, the TCR CDR3 went through a first round of RT-PCR. TCRdb reprocessed the multiplex PCR reads via MiXCR and lists one record per CDR3 protein. The profile shows about 570,000 distinct CDR3 sequences, approximately 44% of them singletons. This clonotype has ten or more counts. Antigen: not known. The ends were cut back, 5 bases at V and 5 bases at J, with 12 bases in the middle. Germline V gene data show CDR1 as MDHEN and CDR2 as SYDVKM. This CDR3 spans 13 amino acids. General observations from the study: Ophthalmopathy got predicted by the model a median roughly 6.4 months before its onset.

This receptor was obtained from an adult woman with Graves' disease, either hyperthyroidism or ophthalmopathy (not recorded which). The chain employs TRBV28 and TRBJ2-5; tentatively, D is TRBD2 (6 bases). The sample taken for sequencing was peripheral blood or thyroid tissue (not recorded which). CDR3 residues: CASSREWGETQYF. The CDR3 DNA sequence: TGTGCCAGCAGTCGGGAGTGGGGGGAGACCCAGTACTTC.